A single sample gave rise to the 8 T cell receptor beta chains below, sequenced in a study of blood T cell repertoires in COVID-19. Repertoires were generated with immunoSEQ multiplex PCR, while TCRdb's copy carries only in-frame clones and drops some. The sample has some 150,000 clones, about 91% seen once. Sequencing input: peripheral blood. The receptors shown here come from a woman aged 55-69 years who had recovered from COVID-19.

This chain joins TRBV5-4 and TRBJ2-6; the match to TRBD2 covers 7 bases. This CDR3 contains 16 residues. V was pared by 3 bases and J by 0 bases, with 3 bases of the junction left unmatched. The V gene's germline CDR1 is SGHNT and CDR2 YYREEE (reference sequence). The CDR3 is CASSYGGTSGANVLTF. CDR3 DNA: TGTGCCAGCAGCTACGGGGGGACCTCTGGGGCCAACGTCCTGACTTTC.

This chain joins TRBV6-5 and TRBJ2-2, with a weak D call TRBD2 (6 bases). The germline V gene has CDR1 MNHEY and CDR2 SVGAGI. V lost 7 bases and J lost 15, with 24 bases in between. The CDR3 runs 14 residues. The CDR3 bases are TGTGCCAGCACTCCCCAACCCGGGACGGGAGAGGTGTTTTTT. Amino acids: CASTPQPGTGEVFF.

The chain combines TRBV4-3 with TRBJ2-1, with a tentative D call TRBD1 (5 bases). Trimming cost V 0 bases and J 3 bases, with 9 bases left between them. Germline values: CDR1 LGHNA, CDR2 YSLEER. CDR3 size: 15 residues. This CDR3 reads CASSQDTQGYNEQFF. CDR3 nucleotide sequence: TGCGCCAGCAGCCAAGATACGCAGGGCTACAATGAGCAGTTCTTC.

CDR3 protein: CASSLGASGGSYEQYF. The DNA for the CDR3 is TGTGCCAGCAGCTTAGGGGCTAGCGGGGGTTCATACGAGCAGTACTTC. This chain links TRBV7-9 with TRBJ2-7; 10 bases agree with TRBD2. Germline CDR1 SEHNR, CDR2 FQNEAQ (reference sequence). The length of the CDR3 is 16 residues. Trimming at V came to 1 base and at J to 4 bases, leaving 7 bases not matched to a gene.

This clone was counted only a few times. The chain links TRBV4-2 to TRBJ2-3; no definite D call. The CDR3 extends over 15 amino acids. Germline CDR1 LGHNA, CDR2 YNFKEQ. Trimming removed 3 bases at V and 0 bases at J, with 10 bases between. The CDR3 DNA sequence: TGTGCCAGCAGCCACCAACTTGCTAGCACAGATACGCAGTATTTT. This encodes CASSHQLASTDTQYF.

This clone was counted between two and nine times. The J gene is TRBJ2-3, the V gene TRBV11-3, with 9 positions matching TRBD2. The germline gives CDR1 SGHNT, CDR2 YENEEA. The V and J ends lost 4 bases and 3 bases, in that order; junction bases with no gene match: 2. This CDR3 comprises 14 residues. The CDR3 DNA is TGTGCCAGCAGCTGGAGCGGGGGGACAGATACGCAGTATTTT. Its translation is CASSWSGGTDTQYF.

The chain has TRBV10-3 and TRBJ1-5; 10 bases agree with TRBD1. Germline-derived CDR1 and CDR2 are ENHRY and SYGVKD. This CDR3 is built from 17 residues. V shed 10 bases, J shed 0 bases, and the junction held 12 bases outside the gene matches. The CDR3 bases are TGTGCCAGCCAGACAGGGGGCCGCGATTATAGCAATCAGCCCCAGCATTTT. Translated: CASQTGGRDYSNQPQHF.

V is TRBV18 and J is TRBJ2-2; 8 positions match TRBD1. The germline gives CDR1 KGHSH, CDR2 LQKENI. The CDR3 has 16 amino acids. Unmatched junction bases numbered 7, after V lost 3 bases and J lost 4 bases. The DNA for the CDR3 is TGTGCCAGCTCACCCCAAGGACAGGGTGTCACCGGGGAGCTGTTTTTT. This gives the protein CASSPQGQGVTGELFF.